The text below deals with one T cell receptor (beta chain). Its antigen is as yet unknown. The sequenced target, TCR beta, came from blood CD8+ and CD4+ T cells. FACS was used to enrich TEMRA cells, whereas the CD8+ and CD4+ T cells were obtained by negative isolation. Random hexamers were used to reverse transcribe an amount of roughly 0.5 to 1 ug RNA. The method of amplification for TCR beta CDR3 was immunoSEQ multiplex PCR, covering 54 Vbeta and 13 Jbeta. TCRdb re-analysed the immunoSEQ multiplex PCR reads in MiXCR, keeping a single row per CDR3 protein. The sample contains around 200,000 distinct CDR3 sequences, approximately 95% of which appear only once. The data are from a study of CD8 T cells in Susac syndrome. The study, taken as a whole, reports: The study admitted that it had a relatively small number of individuals in its TCR sequencing and HLA analysis.

The V and J ends lost 8 bases and 0 bases respectively, with 10 bases between them. The length of the CDR3 is 13 residues. Germline assignment: CDR1 LNHDA and CDR2 SQIVND (reference sequence). The V call is TRBV19, the J call TRBJ1-1; D may be TRBD1 (5 bases). This receptor was taken from a human donor with multiple sclerosis. Sequencing was done on a sample of CD4+ T cells from PBMCs. CDR3 residues: CASLGGMNTEAFF. CDR3 nucleotides: TGTGCCAGTCTGGGGGGGATGAACACTGAAGCTTTCTTT.